These T cell receptor beta chains were read from a single sample in a study of shared clonotypes between healthy human individuals. TCRdb keeps only in-frame clones here, not all; method: immunoSEQ multiplex PCR. This table has 2 million to 2.5 million clones, 85% to 95% appearing once. Sequenced input: naive CD4+ T cells from PBMCs. Every receptor here comes from a man in his late teens or twenties in good health. Some clones in this sample may be carry-over from other donors' samples. CDR3s include the opening cysteine and the closing phenylalanine or tryptophan. The order of the fields is J gene, CDR3 length, clone size, V gene, D gene, CDR3 protein, CDR3 DNA. The D gene is left open where the match is weak. Not every row has a clone size; where given, it reads once, few, many or a size class.

TRBJ1-3 | 14 | NA | TRBV6-1 | NA | CASSGGYGGNTIYF | TGTGCCAGCAGCGGAGGGTATGGTGGAAACACCATATATTTT
TRBJ1-2 | 16 | NA | TRBV9 | NA | CASSVESNRVVAGYTF | TGTGCCAGCAGCGTAGAGAGTAACAGGGTGGTAGCGGGCTACACCTTC
TRBJ1-1 | 14 | NA | TRBV28 | NA | CARTDSRINTEAFF | TGTGCCAGGACAGACTCCCGAATTAACACTGAAGCTTTCTTT
TRBJ2-5 | 15 | NA | TRBV6-6 | TRBD1 | CASSSADRGEETQYF | TGTGCCAGCAGTTCCGCAGACAGGGGAGAAGAGACCCAGTACTTC
TRBJ2-3 | 14 | NA | TRBV6-1 | TRBD2 | CATGGVTSTDTQYF | TGTGCCACGGGAGGGGTGACCAGCACAGATACGCAGTATTTT
TRBJ2-7 | 14 | once | TRBV2 | NA | CASKKGRSNYEQYF | TGTGCCAGCAAAAAGGGACGGAGTAACTACGAGCAGTACTTC
TRBJ2-1 | 16 | once | TRBV5-1 | TRBD2 | CASSLGGGSVYNEQFF | TGCGCCAGCAGCTTGGGTGGCGGGAGCGTTTACAATGAGCAGTTCTTC
TRBJ1-5 | 17 | NA | TRBV5-1 | TRBD1 | CASSEGQGGSNSQPQHF | TGCGCCAGCAGCGAGGGACAGGGAGGGAGTAACAGTCAGCCCCAGCATTTT
TRBJ2-5 | 20 | once | TRBV5-4 | TRBD1 | CASSGDYGTGGPGRQETQYF | TGTGCCAGCAGCGGCGACTACGGGACAGGGGGACCGGGGAGACAAGAGACCCAGTACTTC
TRBJ1-4 | 15 | NA | TRBV5-1 | NA | CASSLVSTVREKLFF | TGCGCCAGCAGCTTGGTGTCGACCGTACGTGAAAAACTGTTTTTT
TRBJ2-3 | 14 | once | TRBV28 | TRBD2 | CASTRGDSTDTQYF | TGTGCCAGCACGCGGGGGGATAGCACAGATACGCAGTATTTT
TRBJ2-3 | 17 | NA | TRBV28 | TRBD2 | CASIAGGLGYSSDTQYF | TGTGCCAGCATTGCGGGGGGCTTGGGCTACTCGTCGGATACGCAGTATTTT
TRBJ1-3 | 15 | NA | TRBV5-4 | NA | CASSLDRQSGNTIYF | TGTGCCAGCAGCTTGGACAGACAGTCTGGAAACACCATATATTTT
TRBJ1-5 | 15 | NA | TRBV9 | NA | CASSVDGDTYQPQHF | TGTGCCAGCAGCGTAGATGGGGACACTTATCAGCCCCAGCATTTT
TRBJ1-5 | 16 | NA | TRBV18 | TRBD1 | CASSYWTGGGDQPQHF | TGTGCCAGCTCATACTGGACAGGGGGCGGCGATCAGCCCCAGCATTTT
TRBJ2-1 | 15 | NA | TRBV6-5 | NA | CASSYVGGRDNEQFF | TGTGCCAGCAGTTACGTCGGGGGAAGAGACAATGAGCAGTTCTTC